These 3 T cell receptor beta chains share one sample of origin, sequenced in a study of blood T cells in healthy people across ages. A second roughly 6 to 12 cycle PCR used barcoded and J-beta primers. TCRdb reprocessed the 5' RACE reads via MiXCR and lists one record per CDR3 protein. The sample shows about 970,000 distinct CDR3 sequences, 51% of them seen only once. Material for sequencing was blood. Receptors were obtained from a woman aged 60-75 years in good health.

On this clonotype: The DNA is omitted, as the CDR3 cannot be located on it reliably, and the CDR3 follows TCRdb's listing. V usage is TRBV7-9 and J usage is TRBJ2-1; TRBD2, the D gene given by the table, was not confirmed from the DNA. The CDR3 is 15 residues long, counting both termini. CDR1 and CDR2 (germline): SEHNR, FQNEAQ (reference sequence). CDR3 sequence reads: CASSFGPGLAGEQFF.

The chain recombines TRBV5-1 with TRBJ2-7; perhaps TRBD1 as D (6 bases). The germline V gene has CDR1 SGHRS and CDR2 YFSETQ. The CDR3 is made up of 14 amino acids. Deletions cut 1 base from V and 2 bases from J, with 10 bases between. The DNA of the CDR3 is TGCGCCAGCAGCTTGCCAGGGGCGCCCTACGAGCAGTACTTC. It translates to CASSLPGAPYEQYF.

V gene TRBV6-6 combines with J gene TRBJ2-1; 10 bases map to TRBD1. This CDR3 contains 15 residues. Per germline, CDR1 MNHNY and CDR2 SVGAGI (reference sequence). The trim removed 5 bases at V and 6 bases at J, leaving 7 bases unmatched. CDR3 coding DNA: TGTGCCAGCAGTCGCACGGGACAGGGGTCCAATGAGCAGTTCTTC. Protein product: CASSRTGQGSNEQFF.